Following are 30 T cell receptor beta chains from one sample sequenced in a study of cytomegalovirus exposure and HLA in healthy donors. Amplification used 60 Vbeta primers and 13 Jbeta primers. Using immunoSEQ multiplex PCR, the repertoire was profiled, and TCRdb retains in-frame clones only, with some absent. This table holds about 170,000 clones, 72% found once. Source material: PBMCs. The source of these receptors is a human donor in good health.

V gene TRBV6-6 combines with J gene TRBJ1-6; D gene uncertain. Trimming took off 7 bases at V and 9 bases at J, with 16 bases between the two ends. CDR3 length: 14 amino acids. Per the germline V gene, CDR1 is MNHNY and CDR2 is SVGAGI (reference sequence). The CDR3 coding sequence is TGTGCCAGCAAGGAGGTCAGGATAGCTTCACCCCTCCACTTT. Translation: CASKEVRIASPLHF.

The J gene is TRBJ2-3, the V gene TRBV13, with D possibly matching TRBD2 (6 bases). The germline V gene encodes CDR1 PRHDT and CDR2 FYEKMQ (reference sequence). Trimming removed 4 bases at V and 2 bases at J, with 16 bases between. CDR3 length: 16 amino acids. The CDR3 region is CASSWGGSGYTDTQYF. The CDR3 region has the DNA TGTGCCAGCAGCTGGGGAGGTAGCGGTTACACAGATACGCAGTATTTT. The full variable domain, with the rest looked up from reference TRBV13 and TRBJ2-3, is AAGVIQSPRHLIKEKRETATLKCYPIPRHDTVYWYQQGPGQDPQFLISFYEKMQSDKGSIPDRFSAQQFSDYHSELNMSSLELGDSALYFCASSWGGSGYTDTQYFGPGTRLTVL.

J is TRBJ1-1 and V is TRBV5-1; no firm D call. This CDR3 has 14 residues. V was clipped by 0 bases and J by 1 base, with 7 bases between them. The germline V gene has CDR1 SGHRS and CDR2 YFSETQ. CDR3 in amino acids: CASSLGRSNTEAFF. For the CDR3, the DNA is TGCGCCAGCAGCTTGGGCAGGTCGAACACTGAAGCTTTCTTT.

The V call is TRBV6-5, the J call TRBJ1-1, with 9 bases fitting TRBD1. Germline CDR1 is MNHEY and CDR2 is SVGAGI. The junction had 6 bases not matched to a gene; V was cut back by 4 bases and J by 0 bases. CDR3 length: 16 amino acids. CDR3 in amino acids: CASSSGTGIMNTEAFF. The CDR3, as DNA: TGTGCCAGCAGTTCAGGGACAGGGATTATGAACACTGAAGCTTTCTTT.

The table lists this clone with a few counts. The chain joins TRBV5-4 to TRBJ2-3; no firm D call. This CDR3 comprises 12 residues. The germline V and J ends were trimmed by 2 bases and 3 bases, with 4 bases remaining between them. From germline, CDR1 is SGHNT and CDR2 YYREEE (reference sequence). DNA of the CDR3: TGTGCCAGCAGCTTCGGGACAGATACGCAGTATTTT. Protein: CASSFGTDTQYF.

The chain links TRBV4-1 to TRBJ2-7; D is perhaps TRBD1 (5 bases). This CDR3 region has 15 residues. V was trimmed by 0 bases and J by 3 bases, leaving 12 bases between them. The germline gives CDR1 MGHRA, CDR2 YSYEKL. CDR3 loop: CASSQEDSLYYEQYF. The CDR3 bases are TGCGCCAGCAGCCAAGAAGACAGCCTCTACTACGAGCAGTACTTC.

The gene calls are TRBV30 and TRBJ2-1; D perhaps matches TRBD2 (6 bases). V gave up 5 bases and J gave up 3 bases, with 11 bases separating them. This CDR3 region has 13 residues. Per the germline V gene, CDR1 is GTSNPN and CDR2 is SVGIG (reference sequence). The CDR3 bases are TGTGCCTGGGTGAGGAGGGGCTACAATGAGCAGTTCTTC. Protein product: CAWVRRGYNEQFF.

In its sample, this clone was seen once. The chain joins TRBV6-1 to TRBJ2-1; possible D gene TRBD1, 6 bases. The CDR3 is 13 amino acids. Trimming took 4 bases from V and 8 from J, leaving 12 bases between them. Germline V gene lookup returns CDR1 MNHNS and CDR2 SASEGT. The CDR3 region has the DNA TGTGCCAGCAGTGCCAACAGGGTCGATGAGCAGTTCTTC. Residues: CASSANRVDEQFF.

This clone was picked up a small number of times. V usage is TRBV27 and J usage is TRBJ2-7; 9 bases line up with TRBD1. The V segment lost 0 bases and the J segment 5 bases; nucleotides outside the gene matches: 5. The CDR3 has 15 residues. From germline, CDR1 is MNHEY and CDR2 SMNVEV (reference sequence). DNA for the CDR3: TGTGCCAGCAGTTTATCGGGACAGGGTTTTCACGAGCAGTACTTC. It translates to CASSLSGQGFHEQYF.

The gene calls are TRBV19 and TRBJ1-5; D might be TRBD1 (6 bases). This CDR3 region has 14 residues. Trimming left V 5 bases short and J 0 bases short, with 8 bases between. Germline V CDR1 and CDR2: LNHDA, SQIVND (reference sequence). The CDR3 coding sequence is TGTGCCAGTAGTGACAGGTATAGCAATCAGCCCCAGCATTTT. Amino acid sequence: CASSDRYSNQPQHF. Full variable domain (remainder filled in from reference TRBV19 and TRBJ1-5): DGGITQSPKYLFRKEGQNVTLSCEQNLNHDAMYWYRQDPGQGLRLIYYSQIVNDFQKGDIAEGYSVSREKKESFPLTVTSAQKNPTAFYLCASSDRYSNQPQHFGDGTRLSIL.

The chain links TRBV6-6 to TRBJ2-2; a possible D gene is TRBD1 (6 bases). CDR1 is MNHNY, CDR2 SVGAGI, per germline (reference sequence). The CDR3 is made up of 13 amino acids. The V end was cut by 6 bases, the J end by 6 bases, with 11 bases between. The CDR3 region is CASRQQGAGELFF. The CDR3 DNA follows: TGTGCCAGCAGGCAACAGGGTGCCGGGGAGCTGTTTTTT.

This clone was detected only a few times. The gene calls are TRBV7-9 and TRBJ1-5, with D unresolved. V was clipped by 1 base and J by 4 bases, with 14 bases between them. The CDR3 consists of 16 residues. Germline V gives CDR1 SEHNR, CDR2 FQNEAQ (reference sequence). The CDR3 protein is CASSLGGGPRNQPQHF. As DNA, the CDR3 is TGTGCCAGCAGCTTAGGGGGAGGGCCACGGAATCAGCCCCAGCATTTT.

This clone was counted a few times. The chain is built from TRBV29-1 and TRBJ2-1; 9 nucleotides line up with TRBD2. V trimming: 3 bases; J trimming: 0 bases; junction bases outside the gene matches: 12. Germline values: CDR1 SQVTM, CDR2 ANQGSEA. The CDR3 has 18 residues. This CDR3 is CSVEGGLAGTRSYNEQFF. The CDR3 region has the DNA TGCAGCGTTGAGGGGGGGCTAGCGGGGACCCGCTCCTACAATGAGCAGTTCTTC.

The V call is TRBV27, the J call TRBJ1-1; D gene ambiguous. V was trimmed by 2 bases and J by 1 base, leaving 8 bases between them. Germline lookup yields CDR1 MNHEY and CDR2 SMNVEV (reference sequence). The length of the CDR3 is 14 residues. The CDR3 protein is CASSLNAGNTEAFF. The CDR3, as DNA: TGTGCCAGCAGTTTAAACGCCGGGAACACTGAAGCTTTCTTT.

The rearrangement joins TRBV18 to TRBJ2-2; TRBD1 matches at 7 bases. The V and J ends lost 2 bases and 5 bases, in that order; junction bases with no gene match: 5. The CDR3 length is 15 residues. CDR1 KGHSH and CDR2 LQKENI come from the germline V gene. This CDR3 is CASSPTGARTGELFF. CDR3 nucleotides: TGTGCCAGCTCACCAACAGGGGCGAGGACCGGGGAGCTGTTTTTT. The variable domain in full, completed from reference TRBV18 and TRBJ2-2, reads NAGVMQNPRHLVRRRGQEARLRCSPMKGHSHVYWYRQLPEEGLKFMVYLQKENIIDESGMPKERFSAEFPKEGPSILRIQQVVRGDSAAYFCASSPTGARTGELFFGEGSRLTVL.

J is TRBJ2-5 and V is TRBV18, with D perhaps TRBD1 (5 bases). The last part of the DNA fits TRBJ2-7 better; the J call may be wrong. Per the germline V gene, CDR1 is KGHSH and CDR2 is LQKENI. The CDR3 spans 13 residues. Here the CDR3 DNA reads TGTGCCAGCTCACCACAGGGGTCCTACGAGCAGTACTTC. This encodes CASSPQGSYEQYF.

V usage is TRBV18 and J usage is TRBJ2-1; no clear D. Trimming cost V 1 base and J 10 bases, with 8 bases left between them. Looked up from germline, CDR1 is KGHSH and CDR2 is LQKENI. This CDR3 has 12 residues. Written as DNA, the CDR3 is TGTGCCAGCTCACCACTCCCTAGGGAGCAGTTCTTC. The encoded protein is CASSPLPREQFF.

V usage is TRBV6-5 and J usage is TRBJ2-7; D call uncertain. The V end lost 6 bases, the J end lost 3 bases, and 12 bases lay between the germline ends. This CDR3 comprises 13 residues. Germline lookup yields CDR1 MNHEY and CDR2 SVGAGI. The CDR3 reads CASRSGFNYEQYF. The CDR3 region has the DNA TGTGCCAGCAGGTCCGGGTTTAACTACGAGCAGTACTTC.

The chain employs TRBV7-8 and TRBJ2-7; 7 bases line up with TRBD1. Germline CDR1 is SGHVS and CDR2 is FQNEAQ. The CDR3 totals 16 residues. J gave up 1 base and V 3 bases, and 9 bases lay outside the gene matches. The CDR3: CASSLDRLGSSYEQYF. Here the CDR3 DNA reads TGTGCCAGCAGCTTGGACAGGCTAGGTTCTTCCTACGAGCAGTACTTC.

This chain connects TRBV19 to TRBJ1-6; no firm D call. V was trimmed by 2 bases and J by 5 bases, leaving 7 bases between them. The CDR3 is made up of 14 amino acids. CDR1 and CDR2 (germline): LNHDA, SQIVND (reference sequence). The CDR3 region has the DNA TGTGCCAGTAGTATAATAGACAATAATTCACCCCTCCACTTT. Its translation is CASSIIDNNSPLHF.

CDR3 loop: CSARAPGGYEQYF. The CDR3 coding sequence is TGCAGCGCCCGCGCGCCAGGGGGCTACGAGCAGTACTTC. V gene TRBV29-1 combines with J gene TRBJ2-5, with TRBD1 identical over 7 bases. Gene TRBJ2-7 matches the end of the DNA better, so the J call may be wrong. CDR1 SQVTM and CDR2 ANQGSEA come from the germline V gene. The CDR3 spans 13 residues.

This chain links TRBV7-9 with TRBJ2-5; 12 nucleotides agree with TRBD2. Germline assignment: CDR1 SEHNR and CDR2 FQNEAQ (reference sequence). J lost 5 bases, V lost 6 bases, and 4 bases had no gene match. The CDR3 is 14 amino acids. The CDR3: CASRPSGGEETQYF. Here the CDR3 DNA reads TGTGCCAGCAGGCCTAGCGGGGGGGAGGAGACCCAGTACTTC.

The rearrangement links TRBV15 to TRBJ1-4, with D possibly matching TRBD1 (6 bases). This CDR3 spans 17 amino acids. The V and J ends lost 1 base and 2 bases respectively, with 14 bases between them. Per germline, CDR1 LNHNV and CDR2 YYDKDF (reference sequence). This CDR3 reads CATSRGGGGATNEKLFF. CDR3 DNA sequence: TGTGCCACCAGCAGAGGGGGGGGCGGGGCTACTAATGAAAAACTGTTTTTT.

The genes are TRBV19 and TRBJ1-1; 8 nucleotides line up with TRBD1. CDR3 size: 14 residues. V gave up 3 bases and J gave up 6 bases; unmatched junction bases: 6. Germline V gives CDR1 LNHDA, CDR2 SQIVND (reference sequence). CDR3 nucleotide sequence: TGTGCCAGTAGTATCACAGGGGGTCGACCTGAAGCTTTCTTT. Translation gives CASSITGGRPEAFF.

The chain has TRBV9 and TRBJ1-6; D not resolved. Germline loops: CDR1 SGDLS, CDR2 YYNGEE. This CDR3 contains 14 residues. The V and J ends lost 0 bases and 7 bases respectively, with 8 bases between them. CDR3 nucleotides: TGTGCCAGCAGCGTAGATCCCGGGAATTCACCCCTCCACTTT. Amino acids: CASSVDPGNSPLHF. The full variable domain, with the rest looked up from reference TRBV9 and TRBJ1-6, is DSGVTQTPKHLITATGQRVTLRCSPRSGDLSVYWYQQSLDQGLQFLIQYYNGEERAKGNILERFSAQQFPDLHSELNLSSLELGDSALYFCASSVDPGNSPLHFGNGTRLTVT.

J is TRBJ1-2 and V is TRBV30, with 8 bases lining up with TRBD1. The V gene's germline CDR1 is GTSNPN and CDR2 SVGIG (reference sequence). The J segment lost 4 bases and the V segment lost 7 bases, leaving 8 bases of the junction unmatched. This CDR3 region has 13 residues. CDR3 region: CASSGTGLYGYTF. The CDR3 DNA reads as TGTGCCTCCTCCGGGACAGGTCTCTATGGCTACACCTTC.

CDR3 region: CASSPPPFTGGFYEQYF. The CDR3 coding sequence is TGTGCCAGCAGCCCACCACCATTTACAGGTGGTTTTTACGAGCAGTACTTC. This chain connects TRBV21-1 to TRBJ2-7; the D call in the table, TRBD1, was not verified against the DNA. TRBV21-1 is a pseudogene. The CDR3 loop spans 17 amino acids.

This clone was seen a handful of times. A much more abundant neighbour one base away suggests this may be a read error. DNA for the CDR3: TGTGCCAGCAGTTACGGGACAGGGGGCACAGATACGCAGTATTTT. This translates into CASSYGTGGTDTQYF. The chain recombines TRBV6-5 with TRBJ2-3, with TRBD1 identical over 10 bases. This CDR3 has 15 amino acids. The junction had 0 bases not matched to a gene; V was cut back by 2 bases and J by 1 base. The germline V gene has CDR1 MNHEY and CDR2 SVGAGI.

The chain couples TRBV7-2 to TRBJ2-1; 8 bases are a match to TRBD2. This CDR3 has 16 amino acids. V lost 1 base, J lost 4 bases, and 6 bases stayed unmatched. From germline, CDR1 is SGHTA and CDR2 FQGNSA. This CDR3 is CASSLVSGGAYNEQFF. The CDR3 nucleotides are TGTGCCAGCAGCTTAGTGTCCGGGGGGGCTTACAATGAGCAGTTCTTC. The entire variable domain, with the rest obtained from reference TRBV7-2 and TRBJ2-1, is as follows: GAGVSQSPSNKVTEKGKDVELRCDPISGHTALYWYRQSLGQGLEFLIYFQGNSAPDKSGLPSDRFSAERTGGSVSTLTIQRTQQEDSAVYLCASSLVSGGAYNEQFFGPGTRLTVL.

The chain couples TRBV5-1 to TRBJ1-2; the match to TRBD1 covers 11 bases. Germline trimming cut 4 bases from V and 4 bases from J; bases unmatched to any gene: 6. The CDR3 sequence is 15 residues long. Germline V gene data show CDR1 as SGHRS and CDR2 as YFSETQ. Here the CDR3 DNA reads TGCGCCAGCAGCCCCGGGACAGGGGGATTCTATGGCTACACCTTC. It is translated as CASSPGTGGFYGYTF.